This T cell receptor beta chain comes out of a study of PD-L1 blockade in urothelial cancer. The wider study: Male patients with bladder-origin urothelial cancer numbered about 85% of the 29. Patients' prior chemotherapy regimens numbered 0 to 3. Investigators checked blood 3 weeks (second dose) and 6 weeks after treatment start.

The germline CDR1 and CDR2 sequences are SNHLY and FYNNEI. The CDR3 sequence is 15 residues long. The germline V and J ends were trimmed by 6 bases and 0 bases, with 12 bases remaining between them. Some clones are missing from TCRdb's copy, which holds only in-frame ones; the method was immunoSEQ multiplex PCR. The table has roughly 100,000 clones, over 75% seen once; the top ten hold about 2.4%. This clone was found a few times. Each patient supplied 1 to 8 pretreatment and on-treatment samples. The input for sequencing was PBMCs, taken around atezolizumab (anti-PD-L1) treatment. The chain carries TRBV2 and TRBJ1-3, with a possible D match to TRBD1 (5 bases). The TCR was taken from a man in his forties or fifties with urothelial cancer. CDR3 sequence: CASRGQRLSGNTIYF. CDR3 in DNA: TGTGCCAGCAGAGGACAACGACTCTCTGGAAACACCATATATTTT.